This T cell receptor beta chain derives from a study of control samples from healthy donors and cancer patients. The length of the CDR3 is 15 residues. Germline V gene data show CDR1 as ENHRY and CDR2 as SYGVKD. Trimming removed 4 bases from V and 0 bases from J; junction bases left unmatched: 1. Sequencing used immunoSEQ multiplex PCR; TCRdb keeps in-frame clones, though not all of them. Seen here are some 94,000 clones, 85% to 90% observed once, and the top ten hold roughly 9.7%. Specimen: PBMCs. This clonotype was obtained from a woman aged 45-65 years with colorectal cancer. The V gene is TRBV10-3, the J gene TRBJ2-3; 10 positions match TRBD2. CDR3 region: CAISVSGGSTDTQYF. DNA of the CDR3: TGTGCCATCAGTGTTAGCGGGGGGAGCACAGATACGCAGTATTTT.